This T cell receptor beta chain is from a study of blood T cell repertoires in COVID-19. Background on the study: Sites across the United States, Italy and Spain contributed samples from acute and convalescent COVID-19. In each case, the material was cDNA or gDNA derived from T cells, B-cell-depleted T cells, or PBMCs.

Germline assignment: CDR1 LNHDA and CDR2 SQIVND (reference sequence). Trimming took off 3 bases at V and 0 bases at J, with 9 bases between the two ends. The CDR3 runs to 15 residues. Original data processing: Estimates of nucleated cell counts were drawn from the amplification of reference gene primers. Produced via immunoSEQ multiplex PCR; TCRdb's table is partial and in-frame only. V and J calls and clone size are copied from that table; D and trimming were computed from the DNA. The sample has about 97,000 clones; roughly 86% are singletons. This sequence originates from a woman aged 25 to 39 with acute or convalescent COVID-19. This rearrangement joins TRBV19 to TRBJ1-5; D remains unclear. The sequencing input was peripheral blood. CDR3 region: CASSIDMYSNQPQHF. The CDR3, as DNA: TGTGCCAGTAGTATTGACATGTATAGCAATCAGCCCCAGCATTTT.